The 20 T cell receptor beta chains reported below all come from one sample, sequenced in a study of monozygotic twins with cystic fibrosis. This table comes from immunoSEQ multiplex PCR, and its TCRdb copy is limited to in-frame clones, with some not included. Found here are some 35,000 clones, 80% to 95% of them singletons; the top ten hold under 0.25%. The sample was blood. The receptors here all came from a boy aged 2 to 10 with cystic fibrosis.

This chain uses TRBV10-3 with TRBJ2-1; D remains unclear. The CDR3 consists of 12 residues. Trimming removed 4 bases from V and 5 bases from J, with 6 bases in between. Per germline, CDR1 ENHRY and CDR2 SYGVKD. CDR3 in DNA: TGTGCCATCAGTGCTGGGCACAATGAGCAGTTCTTC. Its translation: CAISAGHNEQFF.

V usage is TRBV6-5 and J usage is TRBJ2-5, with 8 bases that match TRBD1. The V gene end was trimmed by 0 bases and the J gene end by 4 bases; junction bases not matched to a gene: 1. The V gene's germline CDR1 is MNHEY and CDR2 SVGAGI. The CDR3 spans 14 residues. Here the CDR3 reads CASSYSDRGETQYF. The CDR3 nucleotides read TGTGCCAGCAGTTACTCAGACAGGGGAGAGACCCAGTACTTC.

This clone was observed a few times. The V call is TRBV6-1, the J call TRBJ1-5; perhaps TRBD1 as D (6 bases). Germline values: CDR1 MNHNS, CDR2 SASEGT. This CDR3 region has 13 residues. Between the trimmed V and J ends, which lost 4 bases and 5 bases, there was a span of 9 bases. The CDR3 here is CASSGQAYQPQHF. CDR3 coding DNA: TGTGCCAGCAGTGGACAGGCTTATCAGCCCCAGCATTTT.

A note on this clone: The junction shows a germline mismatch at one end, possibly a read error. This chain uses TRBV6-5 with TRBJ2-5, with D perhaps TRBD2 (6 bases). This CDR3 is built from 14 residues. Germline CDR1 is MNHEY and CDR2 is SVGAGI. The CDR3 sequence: CASSQKFRSGTLNF. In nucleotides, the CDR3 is TGTGCCAGCAGCCAAAAGTTCAGGTCCGGGACTTTAAACTTC.

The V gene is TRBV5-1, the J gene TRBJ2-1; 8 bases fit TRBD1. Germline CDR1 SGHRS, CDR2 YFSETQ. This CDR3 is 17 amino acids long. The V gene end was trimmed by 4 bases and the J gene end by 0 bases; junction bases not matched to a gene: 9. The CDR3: CASSNDRTGPSYNEQFF. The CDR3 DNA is TGCGCCAGCAGCAACGACAGGACAGGGCCCTCCTACAATGAGCAGTTCTTC.

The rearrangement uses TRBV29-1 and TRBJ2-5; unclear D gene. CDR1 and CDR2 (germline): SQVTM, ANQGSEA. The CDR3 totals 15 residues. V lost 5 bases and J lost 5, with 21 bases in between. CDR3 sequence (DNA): TGCAGCGTTAGCACGCCGGGTCCCGGGTTCGAGACCCAGTACTTC. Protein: CSVSTPGPGFETQYF.

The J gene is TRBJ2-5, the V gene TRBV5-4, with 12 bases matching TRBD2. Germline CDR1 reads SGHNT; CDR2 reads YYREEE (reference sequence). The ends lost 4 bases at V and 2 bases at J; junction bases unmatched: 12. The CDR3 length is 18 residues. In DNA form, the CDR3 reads TGTGCCAGCAGCCTCGTTTATGGGCTAGCGGGGGGGCAAGAGACCCAGTACTTC. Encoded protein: CASSLVYGLAGGQETQYF.

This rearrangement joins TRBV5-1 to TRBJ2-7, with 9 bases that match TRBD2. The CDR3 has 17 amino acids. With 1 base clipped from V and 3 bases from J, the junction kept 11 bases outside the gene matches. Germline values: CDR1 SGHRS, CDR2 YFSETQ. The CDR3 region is CASSLLPMQRGDYEQYF. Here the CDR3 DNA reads TGCGCCAGCAGCTTGCTCCCTATGCAGCGGGGGGACTACGAGCAGTACTTC.

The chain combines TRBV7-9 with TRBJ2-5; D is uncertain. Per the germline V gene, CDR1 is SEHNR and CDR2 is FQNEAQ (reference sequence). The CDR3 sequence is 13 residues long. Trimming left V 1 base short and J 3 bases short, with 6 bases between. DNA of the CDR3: TGTGCCAGCAGCTTAGGCCCCGAAGAGACCCAGTACTTC. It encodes CASSLGPEETQYF.

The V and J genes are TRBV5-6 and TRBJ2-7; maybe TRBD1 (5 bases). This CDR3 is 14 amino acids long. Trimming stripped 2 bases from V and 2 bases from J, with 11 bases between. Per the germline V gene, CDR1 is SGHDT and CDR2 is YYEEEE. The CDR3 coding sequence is TGTGCCAGCAGCTTTTATGACAGAGCCTACGAGCAGTACTTC. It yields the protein CASSFYDRAYEQYF.

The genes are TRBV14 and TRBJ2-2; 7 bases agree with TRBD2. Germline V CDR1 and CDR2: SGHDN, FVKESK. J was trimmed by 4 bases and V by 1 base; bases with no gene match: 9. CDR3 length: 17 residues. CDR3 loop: CASSQGAAWEGTGELFF. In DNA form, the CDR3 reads TGTGCCAGCAGCCAAGGAGCGGCGTGGGAGGGCACCGGGGAGCTGTTTTTT.

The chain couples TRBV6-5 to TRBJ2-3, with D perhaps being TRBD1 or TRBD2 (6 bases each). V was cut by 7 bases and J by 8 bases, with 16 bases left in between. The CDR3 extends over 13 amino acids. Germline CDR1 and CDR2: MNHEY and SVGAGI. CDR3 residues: CASTIRGLVTQYF. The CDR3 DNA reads TGTGCCAGCACGATACGGGGGCTGGTTACGCAGTATTTT.

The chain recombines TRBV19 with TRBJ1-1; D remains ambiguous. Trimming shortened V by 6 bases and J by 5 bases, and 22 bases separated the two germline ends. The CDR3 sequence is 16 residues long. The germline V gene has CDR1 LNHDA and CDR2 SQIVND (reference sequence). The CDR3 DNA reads TGTGCCAGTAGCCCGGAAGCCCGCCGGACCAGGACTGAAGCTTTCTTT. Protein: CASSPEARRTRTEAFF.

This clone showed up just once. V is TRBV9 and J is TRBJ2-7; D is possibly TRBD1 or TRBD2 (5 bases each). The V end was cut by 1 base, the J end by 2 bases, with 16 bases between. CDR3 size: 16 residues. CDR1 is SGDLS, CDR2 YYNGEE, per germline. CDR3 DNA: TGTGCCAGCAGCGTACTCCCCGGGACCCAGACCTACGAGCAGTACTTC. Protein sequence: CASSVLPGTQTYEQYF.

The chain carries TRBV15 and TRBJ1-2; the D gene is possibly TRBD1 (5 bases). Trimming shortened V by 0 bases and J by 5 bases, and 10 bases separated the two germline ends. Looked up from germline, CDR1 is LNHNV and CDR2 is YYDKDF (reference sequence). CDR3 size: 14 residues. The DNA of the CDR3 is TGTGCCACCAGCAGAGAGGGGGTGATATATGGCTACACCTTC. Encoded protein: CATSREGVIYGYTF.

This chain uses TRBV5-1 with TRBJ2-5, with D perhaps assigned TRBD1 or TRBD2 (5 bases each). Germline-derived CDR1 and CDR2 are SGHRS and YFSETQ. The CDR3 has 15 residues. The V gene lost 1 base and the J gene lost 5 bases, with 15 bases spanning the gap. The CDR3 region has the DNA TGCGCCAGCAGCTTGTTCGGAGAGGGGTATGAGACCCAGTACTTC. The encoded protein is CASSLFGEGYETQYF.

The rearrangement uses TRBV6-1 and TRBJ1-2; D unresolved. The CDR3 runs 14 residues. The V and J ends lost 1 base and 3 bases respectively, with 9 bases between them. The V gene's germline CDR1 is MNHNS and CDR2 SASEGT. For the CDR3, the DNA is TGTGCCAGCAGTGAAGAAGGGAGGTACTATGGCTACACCTTC. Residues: CASSEEGRYYGYTF.

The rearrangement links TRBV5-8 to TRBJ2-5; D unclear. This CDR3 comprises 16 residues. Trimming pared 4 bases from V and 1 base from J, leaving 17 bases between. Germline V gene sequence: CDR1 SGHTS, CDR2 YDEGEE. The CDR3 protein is CASSPHGMGFQETQYF. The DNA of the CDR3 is TGTGCCAGCAGCCCCCATGGGATGGGGTTCCAAGAGACCCAGTACTTC.

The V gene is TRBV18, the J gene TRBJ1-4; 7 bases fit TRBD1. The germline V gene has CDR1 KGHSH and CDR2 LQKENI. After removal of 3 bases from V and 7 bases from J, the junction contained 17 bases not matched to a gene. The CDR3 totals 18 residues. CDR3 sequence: CASSPYSGQPARAEKLFF. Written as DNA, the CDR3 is TGTGCCAGCTCACCTTATTCGGGACAGCCAGCGAGGGCTGAAAAACTGTTTTTT.

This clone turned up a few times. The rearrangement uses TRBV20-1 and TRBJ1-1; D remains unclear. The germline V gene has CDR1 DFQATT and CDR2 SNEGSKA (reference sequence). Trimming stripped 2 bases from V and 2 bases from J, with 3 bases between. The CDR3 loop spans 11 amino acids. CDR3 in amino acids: CSARPNTEAFF. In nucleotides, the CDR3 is TGCAGTGCTAGACCTAACACTGAAGCTTTCTTT.